The 32 T cell receptor beta chains below were found in one sample sequenced in a study of T-cell memory formation after mild COVID-19. One entry per CDR3 protein, called by TCRdb with MiXCR from the 5' RACE reads. The sample includes some 130,000 distinct CDR3 sequences, about 16% of them seen just once. Specimen: PBMCs or a T cell subset sorted from them (not recorded which). These receptors were taken from an adult woman who had mild COVID-19 (a few samples of this study predate the infection). Cell type and time point are not known.

The J gene is TRBJ1-1, the V gene TRBV30, with D tentatively TRBD1 (5 bases). The CDR3 runs 17 residues. V was cut by 0 bases and J by 1 base, with 18 bases left in between. The germline gives CDR1 GTSNPN, CDR2 SVGIG (reference sequence). The CDR3 loop is CAWSVQSSRGPNTEAFF. DNA of the CDR3: TGTGCCTGGAGTGTACAGTCGTCGCGGGGACCGAACACTGAAGCTTTCTTT. The full variable domain, completed using reference TRBV30 and TRBJ1-1, is SQTIHQWPATLVQPVGSPLSLECTVEGTSNPNLYWYRQAAGRGLQLLFYSVGIGQISSEVPQNLSASRPQDRQFILSSKKLLLSDSGFYLCAWSVQSSRGPNTEAFFGQGTRLTVV.

This clonotype showed up just a few times. The chain uses TRBV5-1 and TRBJ1-6, with TRBD1 matching 8 bases. The ends lost 9 bases at V and 10 bases at J; junction bases unmatched: 12. This CDR3 is built from 14 residues. Germline V CDR1 and CDR2: SGHRS, YFSETQ. CDR3 in amino acids: CATHQGAMGSPLHF. For the CDR3, the DNA is TGCGCCACCCACCAGGGGGCCATGGGATCACCCCTCCACTTT.

The chain carries TRBV12-3 or TRBV12-4 and TRBJ1-5; perhaps TRBD1 as D (5 bases). This CDR3 has 15 residues. V shed 5 bases and J shed 4 bases, with 15 bases lying between them. The CDR3 region has the DNA TGTGCCAGCAGTCCCGGGGGAGGGGTGAATCAGCCCCAGCATTTT. Its protein product is CASSPGGGVNQPQHF.

This chain joins TRBV6-5 and TRBJ1-5, with TRBD1 as a possible D gene (5 bases). Germline V gene sequence: CDR1 MNHEY, CDR2 SVGAGI. The CDR3 length is 16 residues. CDR3 nucleotide sequence: TGTGCAAATAGCATCGCTCCGCTCGAAGTACAGGAGCCCCAGCATTTT. It is translated as CANSIAPLEVQEPQHF.

This clonotype is a singleton in its sample. The chain combines TRBV6-1 with TRBJ2-1; maybe TRBD1 (6 bases). This CDR3 spans 15 amino acids. The ends were cut back, 5 bases at V and 7 bases at J, with 18 bases in the middle. The germline gives CDR1 MNHNS, CDR2 SASEGT. CDR3 nucleotide sequence: TGTGCCAGCAGTAAAACTTCAACAGGGTGGAATGAGCAGTTCTTC. It encodes CASSKTSTGWNEQFF.

This clonotype was seen more than once but under ten times. The genes are TRBV5-1 and TRBJ2-1; the D call may be TRBD1 or TRBD2 (5 bases each). Germline V gene lookup returns CDR1 SGHRS and CDR2 YFSETQ. This CDR3 has 14 residues. Deletions cut 4 bases from V and 5 bases from J, with 13 bases between. This CDR3 reads CASSHRDGDNEQFF. The CDR3 DNA is TGCGCCAGCAGCCACCGGGACGGTGACAATGAGCAGTTCTTC. Looking up the rest from reference TRBV5-1 and TRBJ2-1 gives the full variable domain: KAGVTQTPRYLIKTRGQQVTLSCSPISGHRSVSWYQQTPGQGLQFLFEYFSETQRNKGNFPGRFSGRQFSNSRSEMNVSTLELGDSALYLCASSHRDGDNEQFFGPGTRLTVL.

Only a few counts were recorded for this clonotype. J is TRBJ1-1 and V is TRBV20-1; D is ambiguous. CDR3 length equals 15 residues. CDR1 and CDR2 from the germline V gene are DFQATT and SNEGSKA (reference sequence). Deletions cut 0 bases from V and 5 bases from J, with 16 bases between. The CDR3 bases are TGCAGTGCTAGAGATGGCGAAGGGAGGACGACTGAAGCTTTCTTT. As protein: CSARDGEGRTTEAFF.

V and J are TRBV7-6 and TRBJ2-2; 9 nucleotides agree with TRBD2. J lost 0 bases, V lost 3 bases, and 5 bases had no gene match. The CDR3 length is 17 residues. CDR1 SGHVS and CDR2 FNYEAQ come from the germline V gene. The CDR3 DNA reads TGTGCCAGCAGCTTCCAGATAGCGGGAGCGAACACCGGGGAGCTGTTTTTT. Its translation: CASSFQIAGANTGELFF.

This clonotype was counted ten times or more. This chain connects TRBV24-1 to TRBJ2-1; 9 bases fit TRBD2. The CDR3 is 15 amino acids. The V gene end was trimmed by 7 bases and the J gene end by 0 bases; junction bases not matched to a gene: 3. CDR1 and CDR2 from the germline V gene are KGHDR and SFDVKD. The CDR3 DNA reads as TGTGCCACCAGAGATAGCGGGGGCTCCTACAATGAGCAGTTCTTC. Protein product: CATRDSGGSYNEQFF.

The gene calls are TRBV11-3 and TRBJ2-7; 8 bases agree with TRBD1. The CDR3 totals 15 residues. Trimming cost V 2 bases and J 3 bases; bases outside gene matches: 6. From germline, CDR1 is SGHNT and CDR2 YENEEA. CDR3 sequence reads: CASSLNPTGGYEQYF. The CDR3 DNA reads as TGTGCCAGCAGCTTAAACCCTACAGGGGGCTACGAGCAGTACTTC.

The CDR3 loop is CASSPSTGSTDTQYF. In DNA form, the CDR3 reads TGTGCCAGCAGTCCGTCGACGGGGAGCACAGATACGCAGTATTTT. The V gene is TRBV12-3 or TRBV12-4, the J gene TRBJ2-3; TRBD2 is a possible D gene (5 bases). The CDR3 loop spans 15 amino acids. V was shortened by 5 bases and J by 0 bases, with 12 bases between the two germline ends.

J is TRBJ2-1 and V is TRBV18; no clear D gene. CDR3 length: 14 residues. Germline V gene data show CDR1 as KGHSH and CDR2 as LQKENI. V was trimmed by 3 bases and J by 7 bases, leaving 13 bases between them. The DNA for the CDR3 is TGTGCCAGCTCACCCGTTGATAGCTCAAATGAGCAGTTCTTC. Translation: CASSPVDSSNEQFF.

This chain joins TRBV7-9 and TRBJ1-4; 7 bases match TRBD1. This CDR3 contains 15 residues. Germline trimming cut 5 bases from V and 4 bases from J; bases unmatched to any gene: 7. In germline, CDR1 is SEHNR, CDR2 FQNEAQ (reference sequence). The DNA for the CDR3 is TGTGCCAGCAGCCCCGGACAGGCGATTAATGAAAAACTGTTTTTT. It is translated as CASSPGQAINEKLFF.

The CDR3 region is CASHSQGRSYEQYF. CDR3 nucleotide sequence: TGTGCCAGCCATAGTCAGGGGCGATCCTACGAGCAGTACTTC. The rearrangement links TRBV6-5 to TRBJ2-7; D is perhaps TRBD1 (6 bases). CDR3 size: 14 residues. Per germline, CDR1 MNHEY and CDR2 SVGAGI. The V gene lost 8 bases and the J gene lost 1 base, with 15 bases spanning the gap.

The gene calls are TRBV20-1 and TRBJ1-1; D is perhaps TRBD1 (6 bases). The CDR3 covers 13 residues. Trimming cost V 5 bases and J 5 bases, with 15 bases left between them. CDR1 and CDR2 from the germline V gene are DFQATT and SNEGSKA (reference sequence). CDR3 sequence (DNA): TGCAGTGCTCTCAGGGGTCCGGGAACTGAAGCTTTCTTT. It is translated as CSALRGPGTEAFF.

The rearrangement links TRBV5-1 to TRBJ2-3; possible D gene TRBD1, 5 bases. V was clipped by 5 bases and J by 4 bases, with 14 bases between them. Germline loops: CDR1 SGHRS, CDR2 YFSETQ. The CDR3 has 14 residues. The CDR3 bases are TGCGCCAGCAGGGCGGCAGGGAACCCAGATACGCAGTATTTT. This translates into CASRAAGNPDTQYF.

The sample holds a few counts of this clonotype. The chain employs TRBV5-1 and TRBJ1-1, with 8 bases fitting TRBD1. Germline V lookup: CDR1 SGHRS, CDR2 YFSETQ. The J segment lost 1 base and the V segment lost 0 bases, leaving 2 bases of the junction unmatched. CDR3 length equals 15 residues. The CDR3 is CASSLGTGKNTEAFF. The CDR3 bases are TGCGCCAGCAGCTTGGGGACAGGGAAGAACACTGAAGCTTTCTTT.

This clonotype was seen ten or more times. V gene TRBV7-3 combines with J gene TRBJ2-3; 12 positions match TRBD2. This CDR3 comprises 18 residues. The junction had 5 bases not matched to a gene; V was cut back by 1 base and J by 0 bases. Germline CDR1 and CDR2: SGHTA and FQGTGA. The CDR3 is CASSLMASGGASTDTQYF. The CDR3 nucleotides are TGTGCCAGCAGCTTAATGGCTAGCGGGGGGGCTAGCACAGATACGCAGTATTTT.

This sequence joins TRBV9 and TRBJ2-5; TRBD2 might be the D (5 bases). CDR1 is SGDLS and CDR2 is YYNGEE in the germline V gene. With 0 bases removed from V and 5 bases from J, the gap between germline ends came to 14 bases. This CDR3 has 15 residues. Here the CDR3 reads CASSVAGSAGETQYF. The CDR3 DNA is TGTGCCAGCAGCGTAGCCGGTAGCGCGGGTGAGACCCAGTACTTC.

The sample holds a few counts of this clonotype. CDR3: CASSPAGGGNYNEQFF. CDR3 coding DNA: TGTGCCAGCTCACCGGCCGGGGGAGGAAATTACAATGAGCAGTTCTTC. The V gene is TRBV18, the J gene TRBJ2-1; D perhaps matches TRBD2 (6 bases). CDR1 and CDR2 (germline): KGHSH, LQKENI. V was pared by 3 bases and J by 4 bases, with 16 bases between. CDR3 length equals 16 residues.

This clonotype came up a few times. CDR3 coding DNA: TGTGCCAGCAGCCAAAGACTAGCGGGAGTTTCCTACGAGCAGTACTTC. Its translation is CASSQRLAGVSYEQYF. V usage is TRBV4-2 and J usage is TRBJ2-7, with TRBD2 matching 12 bases. The V and J ends lost 2 bases and 1 base, in that order; junction bases with no gene match: 3. CDR1 and CDR2 from the germline V gene are LGHNA and YNFKEQ. The CDR3 loop spans 16 amino acids.

Remarks on this clonotype: Its ends do not fully match the called genes, so a read error is possible. The chain employs TRBV11-2 and TRBJ2-3, with 10 bases lining up with TRBD2. CDR3 length: 17 residues. Germline CDR1 reads SGHAT; CDR2 reads FQNNGV. The CDR3 here is CASSLGASGRITDTQYF. Written as DNA, the CDR3 is TGTGCCAGCAGTTTAGGAGCTAGCGGGAGAATTACAGATACGCAGTATTTT.

In this sample, this clonotype turned up a few times. The rearrangement uses TRBV4-1 and TRBJ1-6, with D unclear. Germline CDR1 is MGHRA and CDR2 is YSYEKL. The CDR3 has 14 amino acids. Trimming pared 0 bases from V and 12 bases from J, leaving 12 bases between. The CDR3 region has the DNA TGCGCCAGCAGCCAAGAGGAGGGTAAGGTACCCCTCCACTTT. It encodes CASSQEEGKVPLHF.

This clonotype has more than one count but fewer than ten. The V and J genes are TRBV7-8 and TRBJ2-4; tentatively, D is TRBD2 (7 bases). V lost 2 bases, J lost 9 bases, and 14 bases lay in between. CDR1 and CDR2 from the germline V gene are SGHVS and FQNEAQ. CDR3 size: 14 residues. The CDR3 is CASSLNKGEGIQYF. CDR3 sequence (DNA): TGTGCCAGCAGCTTAAATAAGGGGGAGGGCATTCAGTACTTC.

This clonotype was seen only a few times. The genes are TRBV20-1 and TRBJ2-7; D is possibly TRBD2 (5 bases). With 3 bases removed from V and 3 bases from J, the gap between germline ends came to 9 bases. Germline CDR1 DFQATT, CDR2 SNEGSKA (reference sequence). The CDR3 runs to 12 residues. The CDR3 sequence: CSASPRGYEQYF. CDR3 in DNA: TGCAGTGCTAGTCCCCGGGGCTACGAGCAGTACTTC.

The rearrangement joins TRBV7-9 to TRBJ2-1; D is unclear. This CDR3 contains 12 residues. Germline V gene lookup returns CDR1 SEHNR and CDR2 FQNEAQ (reference sequence). Trimming left V 4 bases short and J 8 bases short, with 9 bases between. The CDR3 spells CASSYGPDEQFF. CDR3 nucleotides: TGTGCCAGCAGCTACGGTCCGGATGAGCAGTTCTTC. Using reference TRBV7-9 and TRBJ2-1 for the parts outside the CDR3, the full variable domain is DTGVSQNPRHKITKRGQNVTFRCDPISEHNRLYWYRQTLGQGPEFLTYFQNEAQLEKSRLLSDRFSAERPKGSFSTLEIQRTEQGDSAMYLCASSYGPDEQFFGPGTRLTVL.

CDR3 sequence reads: CASSQDRSGRGPNNEQFF. CDR3 bases: TGCGCCAGCAGCCAAGATCGCTCAGGCAGGGGCCCAAACAATGAGCAGTTCTTC. The chain recombines TRBV4-3 with TRBJ2-1, with a weak D call TRBD1 (6 bases). Germline V gene sequence: CDR1 LGHNA, CDR2 YSLEER. The CDR3 length is 18 residues. Trimming cost V 0 bases and J 5 bases, with 20 bases left between them.

The gene calls are TRBV12-3 or TRBV12-4 and TRBJ2-1; 13 bases are a match to TRBD2. The V segment lost 5 bases and the J segment 2 bases; nucleotides outside the gene matches: 6. CDR3 length: 17 residues. CDR3 residues: CASSSGTSGVPYNEQFF. In DNA form, the CDR3 reads TGTGCCAGCAGTAGTGGGACTAGCGGGGTTCCCTACAATGAGCAGTTCTTC.

The chain couples TRBV12-3 or TRBV12-4 to TRBJ2-7, with unresolved D. This CDR3 has 13 residues. V gave up 7 bases and J gave up 6 bases, with 16 bases separating them. The CDR3 loop is CASTGDRLSEQYF. The CDR3 DNA is TGTGCCAGCACGGGCGACCGCCTGAGCGAGCAGTACTTC.

This clonotype was detected only a few times. This sequence joins TRBV18 and TRBJ2-5, with TRBD1 identical over 7 bases. The V and J ends lost 2 bases and 6 bases, in that order; junction bases with no gene match: 3. CDR1 KGHSH and CDR2 LQKENI come from the germline V gene. The CDR3 is 13 residues long. CDR3: CASSPGTVKTQYF. Written as DNA, the CDR3 is TGTGCCAGCTCACCAGGGACAGTTAAGACCCAGTACTTC.

The V gene is TRBV12-3 or TRBV12-4, the J gene TRBJ1-1; the D is unclear. V was shortened by 0 bases and J by 0 bases, with 2 bases between the two germline ends. CDR3 length: 13 residues. In DNA, the CDR3 is TGTGCCAGCAGTTTAGCGCTGAACACTGAAGCTTTCTTT. Amino acids: CASSLALNTEAFF.

This clonotype was recorded many times. The V call is TRBV12-3 or TRBV12-4, the J call TRBJ2-7; a weak D match, TRBD2 (6 bases). The CDR3 runs to 12 residues. V lost 4 bases and J lost 3, with 7 bases in between. The CDR3 coding sequence is TGTGCCAGCAGTTATAGCGGCTACGAGCAGTACTTC. Translating gives CASSYSGYEQYF.